In this sample, the clone carrying this TCR beta chain turned up many times. TCRdb reprocessed the RT-PCR reads with MiXCR, giving one entry per CDR3 protein. The data show about 680,000 distinct CDR3 sequences, 14% seen once. CDR3 length: 13 amino acids. V was clipped by 7 bases and J by 7 bases; unmatched bases: 9. Germline V gene data show CDR1 as SQVTM and CDR2 as ANQGSEA. V and J are TRBV29-1 and TRBJ2-7; 11 bases are shared with TRBD1. Specimen: memory CD4+ T cells from blood. The TCR sequence derives from a female donor in good health, serving as a healthy control. The CDR3: CSAGQGASREQYF. CDR3 in DNA: TGCAGCGCCGGACAGGGGGCGTCGAGGGAGCAGTACTTC.